The present T cell receptor beta chain was sequenced within a study of CD8+ T cells in alopecia areata. About the research overall: Affected scalp percentage gauged treated patients' severity.

This clone appeared a few times. Antigen: not known. Extracted from the samples, RNA was reverse transcribed into cDNA to serve as the sequencing template. TCRdb's copy holds only in-frame clones and misses some; the assay was immunoSEQ multiplex PCR. The sample has 110,000 or so clones, less than 75% seen once. Germline lookup yields CDR1 SEHNR and CDR2 FQNEAQ (reference sequence). Trimming stripped 5 bases from V and 0 bases from J, with 10 bases between. The CDR3 length is 14 residues. Stated treatment: oral pan-JAK inhibitor, 5-10 mg twice daily. Both CD4+ and CD8+ T cells were separated by sorting PBMCs. Study outcomes and limitations: Tofacitinib significantly brought down scalp clonality and expanded CD8+ clones among top 100.

The sequence came from a human donor with alopecia areata. The V call is TRBV7-9, the J call TRBJ2-5; D not certain. The sequencing used CD8+ T cells sorted from blood, collected at week 4, from a patient treated with tofacitinib. The CDR3 loop is CASSTNAYQETQYF. In DNA, the CDR3 is TGTGCCAGCAGCACAAACGCGTACCAAGAGACCCAGTACTTC.